This TCR beta chain emerged from a study of Ad26.COV2.S vaccination and SARS-CoV-2 variants. Points from the study as a whole: Breadth, reportedly substantial, characterized the spike-specific CD8+ and CD4+ T cell responses after vaccination.

Details on this clone: Its target is not known.

Clones were sequenced by immunoSEQ multiplex PCR, and TCRdb holds only the in-frame ones, with some missing. The sample has 440,000 or so clones; roughly nine tenths are singletons. Treatment given: 15 to 20 received Ad26.COV2.S at low or high dose, single or two shots; five or six received placebo; per-sample allocation not given. On day 63 after the first injection, vaccine and placebo recipients gave samples. V gave up 1 base and J gave up 6 bases, with 12 bases separating them. CDR3 length: 14 amino acids. CDR1 and CDR2 (germline): SGHAT, FQDESV (reference sequence). This chain joins TRBV11-1 and TRBJ1-2; D might be TRBD1 (6 bases). The receptor's source is a person aged 18-60 years who received the Ad26.COV2.S COVID-19 vaccine or a placebo. This specimen consisted of peripheral blood, obtained in a trial of Ad26.COV2.S vaccine versus placebo. The CDR3 nucleotides read TGTGCCAGCAGCTTAGACTACGGGGGCGATGGCTACACCTTC. Protein: CASSLDYGGDGYTF. The full variable domain, in which reference TRBV11-1 and TRBJ1-2 provide the parts outside the CDR3, is EAEVAQSPRYKITEKSQAVAFWCDPISGHATLYWYRQILGQGPELLVQFQDESVVDDSQLPKDRFSAERLKGVDSTLKIQPAELGDSAMYLCASSLDYGGDGYTFGSGTRLTVV.